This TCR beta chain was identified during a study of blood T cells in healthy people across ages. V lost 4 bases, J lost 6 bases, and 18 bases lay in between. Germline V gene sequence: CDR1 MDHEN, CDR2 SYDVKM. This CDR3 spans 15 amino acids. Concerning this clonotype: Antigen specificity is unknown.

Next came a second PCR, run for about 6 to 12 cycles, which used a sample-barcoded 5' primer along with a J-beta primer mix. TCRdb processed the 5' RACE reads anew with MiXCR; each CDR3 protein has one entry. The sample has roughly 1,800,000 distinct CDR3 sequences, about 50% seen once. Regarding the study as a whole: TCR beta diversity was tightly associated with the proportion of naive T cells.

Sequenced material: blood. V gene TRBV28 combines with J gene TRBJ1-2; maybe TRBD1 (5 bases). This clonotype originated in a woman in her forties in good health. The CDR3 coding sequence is TGTGCCAGCAGTTCCCACCAGCCGGGGGGGGATGGCTACACCTTC. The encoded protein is CASSSHQPGGDGYTF.